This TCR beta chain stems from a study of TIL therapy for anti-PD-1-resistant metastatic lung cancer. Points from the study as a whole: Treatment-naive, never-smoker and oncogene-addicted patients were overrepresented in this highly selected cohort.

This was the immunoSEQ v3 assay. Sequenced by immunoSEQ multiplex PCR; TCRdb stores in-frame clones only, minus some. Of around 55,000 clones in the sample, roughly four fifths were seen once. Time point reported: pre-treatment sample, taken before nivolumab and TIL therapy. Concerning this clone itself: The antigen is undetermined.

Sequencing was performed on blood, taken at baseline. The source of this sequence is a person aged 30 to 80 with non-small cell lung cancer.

For the CDR3, the DNA is TGTGCCAGCAGCTTAGCGCTCAATAATGAGTTGTTTTTT. It is translated as CASSLALNNELFF. The J gene is TRBJ2-2, the V gene TRBV7-2; D uncertain. This CDR3 contains 13 residues. Germline-derived CDR1 and CDR2 are SGHTA and FQGNSA. V was shortened by 0 bases and J by 15 bases, with 14 bases between the two germline ends.